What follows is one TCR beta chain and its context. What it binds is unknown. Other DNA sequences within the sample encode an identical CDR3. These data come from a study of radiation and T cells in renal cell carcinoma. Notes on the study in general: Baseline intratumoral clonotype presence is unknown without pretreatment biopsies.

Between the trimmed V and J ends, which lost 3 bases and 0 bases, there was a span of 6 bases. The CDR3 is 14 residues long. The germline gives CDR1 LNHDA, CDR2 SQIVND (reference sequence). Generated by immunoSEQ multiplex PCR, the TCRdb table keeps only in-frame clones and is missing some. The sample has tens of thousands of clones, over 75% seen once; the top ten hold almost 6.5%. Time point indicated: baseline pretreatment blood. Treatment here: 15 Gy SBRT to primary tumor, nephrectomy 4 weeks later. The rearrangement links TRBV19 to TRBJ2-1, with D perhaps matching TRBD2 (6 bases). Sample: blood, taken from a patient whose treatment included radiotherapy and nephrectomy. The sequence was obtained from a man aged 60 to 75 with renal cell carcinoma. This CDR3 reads CASSIGSSYNEQFF. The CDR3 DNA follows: TGTGCCAGTAGTATCGGGAGCTCCTACAATGAGCAGTTCTTC.